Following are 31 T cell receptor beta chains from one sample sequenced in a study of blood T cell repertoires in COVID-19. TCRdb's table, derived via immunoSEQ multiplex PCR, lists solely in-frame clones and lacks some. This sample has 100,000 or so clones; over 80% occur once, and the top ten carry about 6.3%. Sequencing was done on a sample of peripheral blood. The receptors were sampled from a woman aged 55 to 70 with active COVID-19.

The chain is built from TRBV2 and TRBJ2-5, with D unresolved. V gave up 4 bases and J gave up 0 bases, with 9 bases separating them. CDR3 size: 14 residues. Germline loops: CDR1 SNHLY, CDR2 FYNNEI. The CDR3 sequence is CASSVWRNQETQYF. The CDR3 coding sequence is TGTGCCAGCAGTGTGTGGCGGAACCAAGAGACCCAGTACTTC.

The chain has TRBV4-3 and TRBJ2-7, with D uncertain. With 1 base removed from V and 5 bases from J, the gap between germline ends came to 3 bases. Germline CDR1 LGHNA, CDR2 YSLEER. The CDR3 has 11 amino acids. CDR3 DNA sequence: TGCGCCAGCAGCCAAGGTAACGAGCAGTACTTC. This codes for CASSQGNEQYF.

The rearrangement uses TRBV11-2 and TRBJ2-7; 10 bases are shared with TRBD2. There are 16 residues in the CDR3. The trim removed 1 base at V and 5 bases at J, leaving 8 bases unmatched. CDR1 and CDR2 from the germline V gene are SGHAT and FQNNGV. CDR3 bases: TGTGCCAGCAGCTTAGGGTTCCTAGCGGGGGTCCACGAGCAGTACTTC. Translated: CASSLGFLAGVHEQYF.

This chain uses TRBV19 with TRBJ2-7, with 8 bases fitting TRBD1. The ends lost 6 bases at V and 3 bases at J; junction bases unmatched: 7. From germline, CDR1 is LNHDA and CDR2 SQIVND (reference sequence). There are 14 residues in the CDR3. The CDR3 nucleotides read TGTGCCAGTAGCGCGACAGGGGTCAACTACGAGCAGTACTTC. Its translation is CASSATGVNYEQYF.

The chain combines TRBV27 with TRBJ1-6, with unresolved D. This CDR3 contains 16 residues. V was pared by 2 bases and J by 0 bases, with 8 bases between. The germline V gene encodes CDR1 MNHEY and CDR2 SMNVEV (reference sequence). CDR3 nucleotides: TGTGCCAGCAGTTTAGAGGGTTTCTCCTATAATTCACCCCTCCACTTT. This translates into CASSLEGFSYNSPLHF.

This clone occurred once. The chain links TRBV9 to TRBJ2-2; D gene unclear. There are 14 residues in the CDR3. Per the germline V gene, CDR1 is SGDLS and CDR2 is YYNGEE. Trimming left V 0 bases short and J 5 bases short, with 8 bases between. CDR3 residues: CASSVGAVTGELFF. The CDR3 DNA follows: TGTGCCAGCAGCGTAGGGGCCGTGACCGGGGAGCTGTTTTTT.

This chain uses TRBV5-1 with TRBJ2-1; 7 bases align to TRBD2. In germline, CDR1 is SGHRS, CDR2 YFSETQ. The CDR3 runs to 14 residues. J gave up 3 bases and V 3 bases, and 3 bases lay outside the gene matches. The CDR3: CASSSPSGYNEQFF. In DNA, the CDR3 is TGCGCCAGCAGCTCACCTAGCGGCTACAATGAGCAGTTCTTC.

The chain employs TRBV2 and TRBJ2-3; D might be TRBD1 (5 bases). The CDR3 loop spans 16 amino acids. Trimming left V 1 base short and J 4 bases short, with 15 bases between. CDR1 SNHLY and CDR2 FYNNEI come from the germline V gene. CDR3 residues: CASSEEGAGFADTQYF. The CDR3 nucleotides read TGTGCCAGCAGTGAAGAGGGTGCAGGGTTTGCAGATACGCAGTATTTT.

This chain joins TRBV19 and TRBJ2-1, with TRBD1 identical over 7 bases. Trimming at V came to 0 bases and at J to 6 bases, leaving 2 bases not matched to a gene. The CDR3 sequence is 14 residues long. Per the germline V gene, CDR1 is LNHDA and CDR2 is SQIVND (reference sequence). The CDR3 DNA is TGTGCCAGTAGTATAGAGTGGACAGGCAATGAGCAGTTCTTC. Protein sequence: CASSIEWTGNEQFF.

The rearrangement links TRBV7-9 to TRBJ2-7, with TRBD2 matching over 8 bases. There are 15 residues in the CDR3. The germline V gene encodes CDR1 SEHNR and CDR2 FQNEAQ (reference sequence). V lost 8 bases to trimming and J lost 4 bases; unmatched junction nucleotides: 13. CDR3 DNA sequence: TGTGCCAGCGCACCCCTCGGGAGGGATCTATACGAGCAGTACTTC. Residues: CASAPLGRDLYEQYF.

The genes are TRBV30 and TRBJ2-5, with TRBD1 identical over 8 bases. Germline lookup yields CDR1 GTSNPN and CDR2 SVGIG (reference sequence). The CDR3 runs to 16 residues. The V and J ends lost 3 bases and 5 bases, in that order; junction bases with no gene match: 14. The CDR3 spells CAWRTAGAGGRETQYF. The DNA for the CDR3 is TGTGCCTGGAGGACCGCCGGGGCAGGGGGCAGGGAGACCCAGTACTTC. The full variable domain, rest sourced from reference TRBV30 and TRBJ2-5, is SQTIHQWPATLVQPVGSPLSLECTVEGTSNPNLYWYRQAAGRGLQLLFYSVGIGQISSEVPQNLSASRPQDRQFILSSKKLLLSDSGFYLCAWRTAGAGGRETQYFGPGTRLLVL.

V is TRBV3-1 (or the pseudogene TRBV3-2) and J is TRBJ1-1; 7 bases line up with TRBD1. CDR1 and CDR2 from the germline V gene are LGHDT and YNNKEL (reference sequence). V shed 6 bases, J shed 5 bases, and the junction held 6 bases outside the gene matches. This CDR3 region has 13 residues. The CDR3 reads CASRQGRETEAFF. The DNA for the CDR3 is TGTGCCAGCAGACAGGGGCGGGAAACTGAAGCTTTCTTT.

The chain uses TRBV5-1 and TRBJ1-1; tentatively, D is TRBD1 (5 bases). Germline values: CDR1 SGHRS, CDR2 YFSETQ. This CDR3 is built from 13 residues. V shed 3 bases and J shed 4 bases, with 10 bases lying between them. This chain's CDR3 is CASSSGSATEAFF. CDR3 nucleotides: TGCGCCAGCAGCTCAGGGTCCGCCACTGAAGCTTTCTTT.

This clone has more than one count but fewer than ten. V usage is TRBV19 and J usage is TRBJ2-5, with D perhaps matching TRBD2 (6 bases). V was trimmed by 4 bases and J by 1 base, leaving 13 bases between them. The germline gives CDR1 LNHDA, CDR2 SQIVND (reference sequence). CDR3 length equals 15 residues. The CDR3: CASSRSGGGQETQYF. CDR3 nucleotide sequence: TGTGCCAGTAGTAGGAGTGGGGGAGGCCAAGAGACCCAGTACTTC. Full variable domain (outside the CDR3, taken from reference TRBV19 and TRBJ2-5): DGGITQSPKYLFRKEGQNVTLSCEQNLNHDAMYWYRQDPGQGLRLIYYSQIVNDFQKGDIAEGYSVSREKKESFPLTVTSAQKNPTAFYLCASSRSGGGQETQYFGPGTRLLVL.

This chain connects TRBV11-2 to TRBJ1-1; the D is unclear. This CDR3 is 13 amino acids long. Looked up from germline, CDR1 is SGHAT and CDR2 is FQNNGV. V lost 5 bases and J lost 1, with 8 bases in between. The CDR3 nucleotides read TGTGCCAGCAGCCCTCGGAGGAACACTGAAGCTTTCTTT. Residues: CASSPRRNTEAFF. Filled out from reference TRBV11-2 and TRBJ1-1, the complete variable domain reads EAGVAQSPRYKIIEKRQSVAFWCNPISGHATLYWYQQILGQGPKLLIQFQNNGVVDDSQLPKDRFSAERLKGVDSTLKIQPAKLEDSAVYLCASSPRRNTEAFFGQGTRLTVV.

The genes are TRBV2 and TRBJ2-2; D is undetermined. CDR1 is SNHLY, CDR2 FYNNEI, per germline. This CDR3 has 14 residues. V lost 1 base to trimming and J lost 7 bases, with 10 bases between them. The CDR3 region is CASSEGGVVGELFF. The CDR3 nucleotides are TGTGCCAGCAGTGAAGGCGGAGTCGTCGGGGAGCTGTTTTTT.

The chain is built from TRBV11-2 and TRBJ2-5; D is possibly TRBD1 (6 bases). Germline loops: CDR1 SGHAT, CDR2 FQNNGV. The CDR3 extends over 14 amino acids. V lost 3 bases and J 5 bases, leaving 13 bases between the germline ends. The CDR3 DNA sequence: TGTGCCAGCAGCTTGCCACAGGGTTCGGAGACCCAGTACTTC. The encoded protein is CASSLPQGSETQYF.

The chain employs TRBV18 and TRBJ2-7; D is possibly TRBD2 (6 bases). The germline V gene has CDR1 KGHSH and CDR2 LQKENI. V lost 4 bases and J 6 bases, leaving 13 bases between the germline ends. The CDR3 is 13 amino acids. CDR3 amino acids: CASSRGDRFEQYF. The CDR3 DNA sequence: TGTGCCAGCTCACGCGGGGATCGGTTCGAGCAGTACTTC.

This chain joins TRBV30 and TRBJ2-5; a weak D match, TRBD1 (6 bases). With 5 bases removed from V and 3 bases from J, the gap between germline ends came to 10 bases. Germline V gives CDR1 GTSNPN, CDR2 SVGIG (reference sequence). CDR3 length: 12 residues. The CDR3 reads CAWARGEETQYF. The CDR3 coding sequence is TGTGCCTGGGCCAGGGGAGAAGAGACCCAGTACTTC.

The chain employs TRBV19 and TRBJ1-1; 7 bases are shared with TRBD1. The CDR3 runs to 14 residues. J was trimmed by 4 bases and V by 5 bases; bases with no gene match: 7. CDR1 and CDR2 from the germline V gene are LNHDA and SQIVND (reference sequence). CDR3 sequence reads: CASSFDRVGTEAFF. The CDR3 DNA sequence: TGTGCCAGTAGTTTTGACAGGGTGGGCACTGAAGCTTTCTTT.

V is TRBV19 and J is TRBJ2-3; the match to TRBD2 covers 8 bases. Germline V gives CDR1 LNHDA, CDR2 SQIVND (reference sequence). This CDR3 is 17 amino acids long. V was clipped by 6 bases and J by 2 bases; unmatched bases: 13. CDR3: CASRANLRGDPTDTQYF. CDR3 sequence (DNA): TGTGCCAGTAGGGCCAACTTGCGGGGGGACCCCACAGATACGCAGTATTTT. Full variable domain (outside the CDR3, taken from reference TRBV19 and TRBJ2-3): DGGITQSPKYLFRKEGQNVTLSCEQNLNHDAMYWYRQDPGQGLRLIYYSQIVNDFQKGDIAEGYSVSREKKESFPLTVTSAQKNPTAFYLCASRANLRGDPTDTQYFGPGTRLTVL.

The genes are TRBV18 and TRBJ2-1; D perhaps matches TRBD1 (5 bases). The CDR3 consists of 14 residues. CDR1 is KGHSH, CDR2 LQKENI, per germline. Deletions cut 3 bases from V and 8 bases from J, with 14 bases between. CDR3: CASSPVREGDEQFF. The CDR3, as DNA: TGTGCCAGCTCACCCGTCAGGGAAGGAGATGAGCAGTTCTTC.

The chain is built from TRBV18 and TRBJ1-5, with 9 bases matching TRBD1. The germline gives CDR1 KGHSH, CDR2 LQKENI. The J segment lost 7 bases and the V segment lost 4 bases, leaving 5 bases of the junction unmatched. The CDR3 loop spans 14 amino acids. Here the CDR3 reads CASSRTGAVQPQHF. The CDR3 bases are TGTGCCAGCTCACGGACAGGGGCAGTCCAGCCCCAGCATTTT.

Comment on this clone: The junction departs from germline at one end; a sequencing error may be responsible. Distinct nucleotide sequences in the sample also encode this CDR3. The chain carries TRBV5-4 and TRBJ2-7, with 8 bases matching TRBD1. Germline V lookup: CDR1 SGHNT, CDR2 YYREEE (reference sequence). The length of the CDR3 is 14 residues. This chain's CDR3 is CASSPGTGGYEQYF. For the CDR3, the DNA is TGTGCCAGCAGCCCGGGGACAGGAGGATACGAGCAGTACTTT.

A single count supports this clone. DNA for the CDR3: TGCGCCAGCAGTGAGGGGGCAGGAGGGTATGGTGAGCAGTTCTTC. As protein: CASSEGAGGYGEQFF. The V and J genes are TRBV10-1 and TRBJ2-1, with a weak D call TRBD2 (6 bases). This CDR3 spans 15 amino acids. Germline V CDR1 and CDR2: WNHNN, SYGVQD (reference sequence). V lost 2 bases and J lost 9, with 17 bases in between.

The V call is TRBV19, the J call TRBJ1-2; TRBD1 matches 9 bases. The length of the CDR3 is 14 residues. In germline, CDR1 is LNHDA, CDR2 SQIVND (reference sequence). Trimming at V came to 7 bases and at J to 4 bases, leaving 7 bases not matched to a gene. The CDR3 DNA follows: TGTGCCAGTACTACGGACAGGGGACGCTATGGCTACACCTTC. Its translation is CASTTDRGRYGYTF.

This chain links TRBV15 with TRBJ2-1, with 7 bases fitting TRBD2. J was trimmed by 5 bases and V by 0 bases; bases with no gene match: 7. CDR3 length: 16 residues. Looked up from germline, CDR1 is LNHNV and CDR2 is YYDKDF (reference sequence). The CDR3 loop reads CATSRERGLVHNEQFF. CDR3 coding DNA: TGTGCCACCAGCAGAGAACGTGGACTAGTCCACAATGAGCAGTTCTTC.

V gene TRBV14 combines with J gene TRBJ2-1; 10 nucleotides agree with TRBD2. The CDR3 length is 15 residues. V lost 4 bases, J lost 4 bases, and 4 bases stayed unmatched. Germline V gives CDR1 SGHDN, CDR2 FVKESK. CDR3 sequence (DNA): TGTGCCAGCAGCCCAGCTAGCGGGGGTTACAATGAGCAGTTCTTC. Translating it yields CASSPASGGYNEQFF.

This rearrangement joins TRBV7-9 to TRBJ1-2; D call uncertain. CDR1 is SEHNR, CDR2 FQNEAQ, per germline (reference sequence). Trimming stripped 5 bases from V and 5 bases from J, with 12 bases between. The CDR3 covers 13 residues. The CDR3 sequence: CASSGRQEYGYTF. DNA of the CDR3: TGTGCCAGCAGCGGTCGGCAGGAATATGGCTACACCTTC.

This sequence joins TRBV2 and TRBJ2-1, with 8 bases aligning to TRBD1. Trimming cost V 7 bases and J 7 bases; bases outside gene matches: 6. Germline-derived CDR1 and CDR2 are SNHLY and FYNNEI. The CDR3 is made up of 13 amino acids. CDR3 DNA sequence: TGTGCCAGCAACCTACAGGGGGTGAATGAGCAGTTCTTC. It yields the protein CASNLQGVNEQFF.

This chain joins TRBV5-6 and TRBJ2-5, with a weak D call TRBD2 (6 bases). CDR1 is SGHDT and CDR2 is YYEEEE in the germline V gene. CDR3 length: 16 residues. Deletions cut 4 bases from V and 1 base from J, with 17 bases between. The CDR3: CASSPGVAAFQETQYF. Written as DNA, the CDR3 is TGTGCCAGCAGCCCCGGGGTAGCGGCGTTCCAAGAGACCCAGTACTTC.